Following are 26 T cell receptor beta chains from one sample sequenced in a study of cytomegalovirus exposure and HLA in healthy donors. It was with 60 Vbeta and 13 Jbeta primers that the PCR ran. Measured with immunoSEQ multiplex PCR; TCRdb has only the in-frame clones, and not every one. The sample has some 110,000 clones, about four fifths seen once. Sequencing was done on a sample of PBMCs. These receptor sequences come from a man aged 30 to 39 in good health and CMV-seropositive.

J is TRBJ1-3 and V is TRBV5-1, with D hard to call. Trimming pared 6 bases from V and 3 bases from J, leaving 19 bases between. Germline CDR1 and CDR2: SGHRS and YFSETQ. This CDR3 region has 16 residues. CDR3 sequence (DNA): TGCGCCAGCACCCCTGGCCCCCCCCGCGGTGGAAACACCATATATTTT. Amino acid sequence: CASTPGPPRGGNTIYF.

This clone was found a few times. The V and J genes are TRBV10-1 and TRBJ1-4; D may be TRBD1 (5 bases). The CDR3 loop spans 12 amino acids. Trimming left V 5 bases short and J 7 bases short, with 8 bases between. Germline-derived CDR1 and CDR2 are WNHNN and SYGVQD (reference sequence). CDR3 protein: CASSTGGEKLFF. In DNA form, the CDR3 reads TGCGCCAGCAGTACCGGGGGTGAAAAACTGTTTTTT.

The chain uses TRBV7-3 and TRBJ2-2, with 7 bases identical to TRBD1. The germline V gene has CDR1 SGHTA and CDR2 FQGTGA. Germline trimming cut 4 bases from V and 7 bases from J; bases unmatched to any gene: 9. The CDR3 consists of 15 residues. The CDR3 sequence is CASSSTTGPDGELFF. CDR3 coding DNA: TGTGCCAGCAGCTCCACGACAGGGCCTGACGGGGAGCTGTTTTTT.

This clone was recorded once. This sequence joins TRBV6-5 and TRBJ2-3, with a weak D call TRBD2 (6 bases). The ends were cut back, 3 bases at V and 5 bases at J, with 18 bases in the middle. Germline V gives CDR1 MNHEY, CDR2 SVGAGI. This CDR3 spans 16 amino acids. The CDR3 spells CASSYRPGLEGDTQYF. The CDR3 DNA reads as TGTGCCAGCAGTTATCGTCCGGGACTCGAAGGAGATACGCAGTATTTT.

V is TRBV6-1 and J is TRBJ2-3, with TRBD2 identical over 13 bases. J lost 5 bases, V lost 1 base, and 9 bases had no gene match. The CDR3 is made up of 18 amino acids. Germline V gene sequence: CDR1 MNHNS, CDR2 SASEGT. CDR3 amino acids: CASSEVGLAGQWGDTQYF. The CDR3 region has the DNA TGTGCCAGCAGTGAAGTGGGACTAGCGGGACAGTGGGGAGATACGCAGTATTTT.

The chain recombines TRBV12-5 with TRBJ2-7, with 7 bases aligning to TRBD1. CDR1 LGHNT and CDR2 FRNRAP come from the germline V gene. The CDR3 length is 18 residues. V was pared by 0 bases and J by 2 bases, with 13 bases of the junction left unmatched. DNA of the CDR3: TGTGCTAGTGGTTTGGTACCCGAACGGCGACAGGGCGCCTACGAGCAGTACTTC. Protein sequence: CASGLVPERRQGAYEQYF.

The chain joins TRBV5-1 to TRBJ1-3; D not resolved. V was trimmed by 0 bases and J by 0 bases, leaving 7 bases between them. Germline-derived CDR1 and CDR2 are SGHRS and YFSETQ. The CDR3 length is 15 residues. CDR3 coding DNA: TGCGCCAGCAGCTTGGTGCCAGGCTCTGGAAACACCATATATTTT. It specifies CASSLVPGSGNTIYF.

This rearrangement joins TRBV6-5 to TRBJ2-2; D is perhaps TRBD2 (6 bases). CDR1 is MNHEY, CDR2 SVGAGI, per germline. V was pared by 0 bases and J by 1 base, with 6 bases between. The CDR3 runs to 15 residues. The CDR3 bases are TGTGCCAGCAGTTACTCGGGGGGGAACACCGGGGAGCTGTTTTTT. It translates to CASSYSGGNTGELFF.

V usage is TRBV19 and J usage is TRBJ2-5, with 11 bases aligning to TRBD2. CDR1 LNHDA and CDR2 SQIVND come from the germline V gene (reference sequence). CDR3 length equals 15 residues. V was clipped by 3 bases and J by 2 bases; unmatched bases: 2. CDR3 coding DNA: TGTGCCAGTAGTATGGCTAGCGGGAGGCAAGAGACCCAGTACTTC. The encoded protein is CASSMASGRQETQYF.

This CDR3 reads CASNSGVGTDTQYF. CDR3 DNA sequence: TGTGCCAGCAACTCGGGGGTGGGCACAGATACGCAGTATTTT. The chain combines TRBV9 with TRBJ2-3, with a tentative D call TRBD2 (6 bases). Per the germline V gene, CDR1 is SGDLS and CDR2 is YYNGEE. The CDR3 has 14 residues. V shed 6 bases and J shed 1 base, with 12 bases lying between them.

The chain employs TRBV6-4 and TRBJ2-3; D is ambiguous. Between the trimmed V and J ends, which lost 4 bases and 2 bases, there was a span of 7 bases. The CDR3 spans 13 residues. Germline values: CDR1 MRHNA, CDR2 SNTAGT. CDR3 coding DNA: TGTGCCAGCAGTGTCGGTGACACAGATACGCAGTATTTT. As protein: CASSVGDTDTQYF.

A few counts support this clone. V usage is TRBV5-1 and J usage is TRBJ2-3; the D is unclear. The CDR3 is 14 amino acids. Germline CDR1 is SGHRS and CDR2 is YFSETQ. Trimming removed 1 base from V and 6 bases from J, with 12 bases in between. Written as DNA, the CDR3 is TGCGCCAGCAGCTTGCAAGTTGTCAGTGATACGCAGTATTTT. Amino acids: CASSLQVVSDTQYF.

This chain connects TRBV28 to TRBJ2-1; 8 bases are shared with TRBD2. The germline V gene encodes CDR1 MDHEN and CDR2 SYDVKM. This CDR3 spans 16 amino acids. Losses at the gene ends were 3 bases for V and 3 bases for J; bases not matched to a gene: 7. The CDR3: CASSFGQRGFYNEQFF. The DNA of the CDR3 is TGTGCCAGCAGTTTCGGGCAGCGGGGGTTCTACAATGAGCAGTTCTTC.

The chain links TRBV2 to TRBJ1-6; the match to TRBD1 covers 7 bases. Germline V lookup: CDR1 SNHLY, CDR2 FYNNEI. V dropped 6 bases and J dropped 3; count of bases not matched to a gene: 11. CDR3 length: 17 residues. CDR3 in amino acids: CASSTKLPGGYNSPLHF. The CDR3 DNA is TGTGCCAGCAGCACCAAGCTACCAGGGGGCTATAATTCACCCCTCCACTTT.

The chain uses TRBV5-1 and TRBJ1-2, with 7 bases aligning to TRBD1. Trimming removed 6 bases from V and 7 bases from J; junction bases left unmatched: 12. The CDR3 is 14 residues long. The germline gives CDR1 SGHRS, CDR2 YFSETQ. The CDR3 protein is CASKTFRGAVGYTF. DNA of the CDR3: TGCGCCAGCAAAACGTTCAGGGGGGCGGTTGGCTACACCTTC.

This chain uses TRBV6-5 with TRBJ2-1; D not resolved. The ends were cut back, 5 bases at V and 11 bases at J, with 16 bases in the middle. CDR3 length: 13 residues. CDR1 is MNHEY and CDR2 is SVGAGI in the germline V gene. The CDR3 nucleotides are TGTGCCAGCAGTGCCCACCCGGAGTTTCAGCAGTTCTTC. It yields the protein CASSAHPEFQQFF.

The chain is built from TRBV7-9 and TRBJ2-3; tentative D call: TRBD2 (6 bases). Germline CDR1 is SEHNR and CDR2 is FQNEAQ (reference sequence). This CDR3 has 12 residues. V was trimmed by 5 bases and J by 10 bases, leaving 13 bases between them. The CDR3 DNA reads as TGTGCCAGCAGCCCCGGGACTGACGCGCAGTATTTT. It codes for CASSPGTDAQYF.

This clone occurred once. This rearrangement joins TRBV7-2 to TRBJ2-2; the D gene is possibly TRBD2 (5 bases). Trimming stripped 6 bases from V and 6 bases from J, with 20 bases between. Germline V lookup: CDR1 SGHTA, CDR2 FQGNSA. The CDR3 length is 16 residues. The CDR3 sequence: CASRLTLGPGAGELFF. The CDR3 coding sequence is TGTGCCAGCAGACTGACCCTCGGTCCCGGGGCCGGGGAGCTGTTTTTT.

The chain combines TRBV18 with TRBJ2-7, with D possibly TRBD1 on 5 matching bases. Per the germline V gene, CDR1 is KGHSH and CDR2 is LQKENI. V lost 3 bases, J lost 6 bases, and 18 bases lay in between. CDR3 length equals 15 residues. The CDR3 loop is CASSPRIPQGCEQYV. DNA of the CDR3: TGTGCCAGCTCACCTCGTATTCCCCAGGGCTGCGAGCAGTACGTC.

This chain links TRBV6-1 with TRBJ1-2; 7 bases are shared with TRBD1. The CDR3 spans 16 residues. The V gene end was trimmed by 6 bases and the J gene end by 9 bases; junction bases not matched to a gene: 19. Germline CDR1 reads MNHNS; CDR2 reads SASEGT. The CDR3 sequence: CASSETWDRALLRYTF. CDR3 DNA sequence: TGTGCCAGCAGCGAAACTTGGGACAGAGCCCTTTTACGCTACACCTTC.

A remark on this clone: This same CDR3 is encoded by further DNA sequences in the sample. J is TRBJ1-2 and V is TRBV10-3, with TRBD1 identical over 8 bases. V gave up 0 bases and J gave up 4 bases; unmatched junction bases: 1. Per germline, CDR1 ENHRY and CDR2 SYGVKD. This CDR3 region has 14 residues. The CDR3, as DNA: TGTGCCATCAGTGAGTCTACAGGGGGCTATGGCTACACCTTC. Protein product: CAISESTGGYGYTF.

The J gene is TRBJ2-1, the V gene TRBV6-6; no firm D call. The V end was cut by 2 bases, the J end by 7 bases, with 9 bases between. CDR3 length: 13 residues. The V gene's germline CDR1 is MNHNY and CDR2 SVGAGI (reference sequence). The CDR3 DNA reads TGTGCCAGCAGTTACAACTTATTAAATGAGCAGTTCTTC. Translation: CASSYNLLNEQFF.

CDR3: CASSFRDRSYNEQFF. The CDR3 DNA follows: TGCGCCAGCAGCTTCCGGGACAGGTCCTACAATGAGCAGTTCTTC. The chain has TRBV5-1 and TRBJ2-1, with TRBD1 matching over 8 bases. The CDR3 spans 15 residues. Germline CDR1 SGHRS, CDR2 YFSETQ. Unmatched junction bases numbered 2, after V lost 2 bases and J lost 1 base.

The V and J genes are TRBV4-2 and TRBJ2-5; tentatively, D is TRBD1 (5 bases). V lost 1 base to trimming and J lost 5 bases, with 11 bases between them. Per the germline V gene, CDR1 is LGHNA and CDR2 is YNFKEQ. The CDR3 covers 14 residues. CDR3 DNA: TGTGCCAGCAGCCAAGGTGTGGGGCGCGAGACCCAGTACTTC. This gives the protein CASSQGVGRETQYF.

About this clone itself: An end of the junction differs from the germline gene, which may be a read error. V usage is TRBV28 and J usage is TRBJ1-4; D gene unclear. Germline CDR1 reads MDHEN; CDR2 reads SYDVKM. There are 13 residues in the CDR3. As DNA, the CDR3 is TGTGCCAGCAGCCCAGCCGGGAATGACAAACGGTTTTTT. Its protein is CASSPAGNDKRFF. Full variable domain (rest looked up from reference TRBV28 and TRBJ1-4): DVKVTQSSRYLVKRTGEKVFLECVQDMDHENMFWYRQDPGLGLRLIYFSYDVKMKEKGDIPEGYSVSREKKERFSLILESASTNQTSMYLCASSPAGNDKRFFGSGTQLSVL.

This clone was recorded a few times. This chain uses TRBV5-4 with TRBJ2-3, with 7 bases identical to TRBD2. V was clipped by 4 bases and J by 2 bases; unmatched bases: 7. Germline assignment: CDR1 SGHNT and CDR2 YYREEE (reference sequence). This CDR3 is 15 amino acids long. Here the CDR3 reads CASSRRAGSTDTQYF. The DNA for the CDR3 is TGTGCCAGCAGCCGCAGAGCGGGGTCCACAGATACGCAGTATTTT. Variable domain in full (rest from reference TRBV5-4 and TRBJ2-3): ETGVTQSPTHLIKTRGQQVTLRCSSQSGHNTVSWYQQALGQGPQFIFQYYREEENGRGNFPPRFSGLQFPNYSSELNVNALELDDSALYLCASSRRAGSTDTQYFGPGTRLTVL.